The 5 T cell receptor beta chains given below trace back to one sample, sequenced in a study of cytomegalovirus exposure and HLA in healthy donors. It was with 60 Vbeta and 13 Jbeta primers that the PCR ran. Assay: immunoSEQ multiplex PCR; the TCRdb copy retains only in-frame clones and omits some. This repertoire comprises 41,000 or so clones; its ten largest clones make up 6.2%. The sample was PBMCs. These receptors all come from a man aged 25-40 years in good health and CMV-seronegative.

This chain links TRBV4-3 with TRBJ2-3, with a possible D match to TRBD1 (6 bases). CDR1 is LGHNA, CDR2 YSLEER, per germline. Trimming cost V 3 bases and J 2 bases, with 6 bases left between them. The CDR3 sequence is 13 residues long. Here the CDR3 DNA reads TGCGCCAGCAGCCAGGGGGCCACAGATACGCAGTATTTT. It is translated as CASSQGATDTQYF.

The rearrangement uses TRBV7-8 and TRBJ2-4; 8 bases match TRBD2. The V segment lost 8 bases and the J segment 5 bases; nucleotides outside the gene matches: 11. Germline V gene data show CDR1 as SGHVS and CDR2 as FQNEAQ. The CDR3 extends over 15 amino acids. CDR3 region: CASGGSGLGENIQYF. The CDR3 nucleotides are TGTGCCAGCGGGGGATCGGGACTAGGTGAAAACATTCAGTACTTC.

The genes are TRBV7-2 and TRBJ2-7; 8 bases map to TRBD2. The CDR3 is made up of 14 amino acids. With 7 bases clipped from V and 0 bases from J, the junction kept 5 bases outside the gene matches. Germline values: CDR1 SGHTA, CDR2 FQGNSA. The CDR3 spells CASNSGGSSYEQYF. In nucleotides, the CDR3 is TGTGCCAGCAACAGCGGGGGCAGCTCCTACGAGCAGTACTTC.

CDR3 protein: CAWSLGVSEKLFF. The DNA for the CDR3 is TGTGCCTGGAGCCTCGGGGTCTCCGAAAAACTGTTTTTT. This chain connects TRBV30 to TRBJ1-4; no reliable D call. Trimming left V 3 bases short and J 8 bases short, with 13 bases between. The germline V gene encodes CDR1 GTSNPN and CDR2 SVGIG (reference sequence). This CDR3 spans 13 amino acids.

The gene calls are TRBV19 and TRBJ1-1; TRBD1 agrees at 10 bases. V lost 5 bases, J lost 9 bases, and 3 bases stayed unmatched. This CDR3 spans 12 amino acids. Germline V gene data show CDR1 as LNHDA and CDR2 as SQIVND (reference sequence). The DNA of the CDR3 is TGTGCCAGTAGTGCGACAGGGGGCCAAGCTTTCTTT. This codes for CASSATGGQAFF.